These 2 T cell receptor beta chains were all obtained from the same sample, sequenced in a study of T-cell reconstitution after alpha-beta-depleted transplantation in children. As it was prepared, the TCRbeta library received unique molecular identifiers. Using its own MiXCR run on the PCR reads, TCRdb lists one record per CDR3 protein. The profile shows 180,000 or so distinct CDR3 sequences, about 6% of them singletons. Sequencing used PBMCs, obtained before TCRalphabeta/CD19-depleted stem cell transplant. Receptors were obtained from a girl under three years old with combined immunodeficiency, due to receive a stem cell transplant.

This clonotype was detected ten times or more. The CDR3 DNA reads as TGCGCCAGCAGCCAAGCACTCGGCGGGGGGGCGGAGACCCAGTACTTC. This translates into CASSQALGGGAETQYF. The V call is TRBV4-3, the J call TRBJ2-5; 9 nucleotides line up with TRBD2. The CDR3 has 16 amino acids. J gave up 5 bases and V 1 base, and 8 bases lay outside the gene matches. From germline, CDR1 is LGHNA and CDR2 YSLEER.

In its sample, this clonotype was seen many times. The chain joins TRBV7-6 to TRBJ1-2; 7 nucleotides agree with TRBD1. With 1 base clipped from V and 4 bases from J, the junction kept 3 bases outside the gene matches. The CDR3 runs 14 residues. In germline, CDR1 is SGHVS, CDR2 FNYEAQ. CDR3 DNA sequence: TGTGCCAGCAGCTTAGGAGGGGGCGCCTATGGCTACACCTTC. Its protein is CASSLGGGAYGYTF. The full variable domain, completed using reference TRBV7-6 and TRBJ1-2, is GAGVSQSPRYKVTKRGQDVALRCDPISGHVSLYWYRQALGQGPEFLTYFNYEAQQDKSGLPNDRFSAERPEGSISTLTIQRTEQRDSAMYRCASSLGGGAYGYTFGSGTRLTVV.